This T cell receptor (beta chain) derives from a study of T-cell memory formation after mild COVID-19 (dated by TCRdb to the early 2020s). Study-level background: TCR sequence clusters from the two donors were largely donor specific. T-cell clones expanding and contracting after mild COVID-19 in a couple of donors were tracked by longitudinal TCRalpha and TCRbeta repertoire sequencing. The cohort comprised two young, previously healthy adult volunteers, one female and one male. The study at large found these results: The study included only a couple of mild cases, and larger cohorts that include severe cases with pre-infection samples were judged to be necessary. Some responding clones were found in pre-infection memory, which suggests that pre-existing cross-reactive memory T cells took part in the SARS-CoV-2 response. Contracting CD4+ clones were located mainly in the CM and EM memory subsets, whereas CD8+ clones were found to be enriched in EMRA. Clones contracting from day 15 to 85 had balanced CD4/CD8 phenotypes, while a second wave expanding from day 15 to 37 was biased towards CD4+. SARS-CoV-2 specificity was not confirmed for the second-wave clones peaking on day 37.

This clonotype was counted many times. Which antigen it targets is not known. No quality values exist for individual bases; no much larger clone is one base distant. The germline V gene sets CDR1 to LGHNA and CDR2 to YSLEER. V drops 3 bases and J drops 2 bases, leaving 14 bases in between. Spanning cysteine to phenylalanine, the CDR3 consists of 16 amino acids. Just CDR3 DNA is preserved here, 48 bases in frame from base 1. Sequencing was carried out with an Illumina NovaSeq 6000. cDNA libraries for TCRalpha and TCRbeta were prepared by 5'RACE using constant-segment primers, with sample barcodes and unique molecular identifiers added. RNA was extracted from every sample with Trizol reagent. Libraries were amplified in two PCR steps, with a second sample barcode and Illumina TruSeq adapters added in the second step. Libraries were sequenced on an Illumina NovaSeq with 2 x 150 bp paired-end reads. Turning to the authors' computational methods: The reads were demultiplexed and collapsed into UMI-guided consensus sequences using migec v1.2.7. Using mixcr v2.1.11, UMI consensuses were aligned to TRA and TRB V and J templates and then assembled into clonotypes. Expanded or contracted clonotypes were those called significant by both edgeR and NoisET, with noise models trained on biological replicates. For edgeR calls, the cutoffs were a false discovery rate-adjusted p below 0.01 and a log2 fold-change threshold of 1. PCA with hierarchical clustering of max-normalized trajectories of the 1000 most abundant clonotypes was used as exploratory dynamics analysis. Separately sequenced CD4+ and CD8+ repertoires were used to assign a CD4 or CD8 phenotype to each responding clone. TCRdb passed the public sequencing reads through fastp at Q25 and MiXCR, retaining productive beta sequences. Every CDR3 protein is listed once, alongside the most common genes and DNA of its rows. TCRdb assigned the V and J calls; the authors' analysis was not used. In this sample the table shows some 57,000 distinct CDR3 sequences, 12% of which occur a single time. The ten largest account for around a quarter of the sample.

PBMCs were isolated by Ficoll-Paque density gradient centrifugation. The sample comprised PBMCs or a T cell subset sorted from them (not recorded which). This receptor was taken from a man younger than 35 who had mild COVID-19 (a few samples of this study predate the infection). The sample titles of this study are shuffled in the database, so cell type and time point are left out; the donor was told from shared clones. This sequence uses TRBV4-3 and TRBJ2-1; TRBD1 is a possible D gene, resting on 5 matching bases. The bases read TGCGCCAGCAGCCAGACCCCGCAGGGTACCTACAATGAGCAGTTCTTC. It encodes CASSQTPQGTYNEQFF.